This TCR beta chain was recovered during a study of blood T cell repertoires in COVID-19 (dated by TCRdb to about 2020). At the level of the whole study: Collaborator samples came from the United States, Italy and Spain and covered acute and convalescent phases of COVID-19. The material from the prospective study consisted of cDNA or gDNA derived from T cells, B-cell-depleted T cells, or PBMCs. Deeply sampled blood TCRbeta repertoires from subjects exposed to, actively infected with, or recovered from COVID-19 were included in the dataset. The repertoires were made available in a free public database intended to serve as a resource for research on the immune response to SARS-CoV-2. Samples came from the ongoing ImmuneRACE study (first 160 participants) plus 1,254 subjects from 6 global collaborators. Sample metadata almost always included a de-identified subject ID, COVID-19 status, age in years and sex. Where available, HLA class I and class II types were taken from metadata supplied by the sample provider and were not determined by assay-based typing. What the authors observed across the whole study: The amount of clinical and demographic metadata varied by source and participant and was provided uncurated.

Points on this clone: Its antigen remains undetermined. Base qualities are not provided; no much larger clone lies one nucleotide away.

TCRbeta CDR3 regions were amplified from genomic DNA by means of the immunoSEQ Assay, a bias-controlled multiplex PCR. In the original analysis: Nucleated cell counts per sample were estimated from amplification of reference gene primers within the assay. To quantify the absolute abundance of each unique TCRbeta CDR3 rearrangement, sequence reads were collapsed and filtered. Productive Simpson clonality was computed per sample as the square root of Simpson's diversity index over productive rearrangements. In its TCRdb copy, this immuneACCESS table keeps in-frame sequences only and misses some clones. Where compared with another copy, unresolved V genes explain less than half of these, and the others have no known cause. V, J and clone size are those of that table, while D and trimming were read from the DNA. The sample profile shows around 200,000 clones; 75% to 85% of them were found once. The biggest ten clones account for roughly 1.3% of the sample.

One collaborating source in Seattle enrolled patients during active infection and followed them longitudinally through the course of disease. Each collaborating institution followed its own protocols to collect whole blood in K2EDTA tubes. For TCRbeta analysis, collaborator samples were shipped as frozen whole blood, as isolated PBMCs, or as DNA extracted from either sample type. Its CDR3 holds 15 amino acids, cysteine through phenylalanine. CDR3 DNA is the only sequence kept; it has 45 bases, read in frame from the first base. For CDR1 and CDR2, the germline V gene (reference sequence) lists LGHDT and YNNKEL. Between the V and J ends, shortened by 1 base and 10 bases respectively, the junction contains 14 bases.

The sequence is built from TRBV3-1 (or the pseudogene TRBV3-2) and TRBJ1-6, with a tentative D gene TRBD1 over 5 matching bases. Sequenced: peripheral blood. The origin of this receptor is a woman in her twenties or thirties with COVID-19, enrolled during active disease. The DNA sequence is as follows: TGTGCCAGCAGCCAAGGGCAGGGTTATGGGTCACCCCTCCACTTT. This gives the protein CASSQGQGYGSPLHF.